Below are 13 T cell receptor beta chains sequenced from a single sample in a study of T cell changes during pregnancy in multiple sclerosis. Clones were sequenced by immunoSEQ multiplex PCR, and TCRdb holds only the in-frame ones, with some missing. This sample has about 48,000 clones, with approximately 92% found just once. The sample was CD4+ T cells from peripheral blood mononuclear cells, taken in the second trimester of pregnancy. The receptors derive from a female donor in good health, enrolled as a control in a pregnancy study.

This sequence joins TRBV2 and TRBJ2-3; 9 bases match TRBD1. Germline loops: CDR1 SNHLY, CDR2 FYNNEI. J lost 7 bases, V lost 2 bases, and 10 bases had no gene match. This CDR3 contains 16 residues. This CDR3 is CASSESRTGVKNTQYF. DNA of the CDR3: TGTGCCAGCAGTGAATCTCGGACAGGGGTTAAGAATACGCAGTATTTT.

This clone was detected once. The chain combines TRBV9 with TRBJ1-6, with D perhaps matching TRBD1 (5 bases). The CDR3 spans 15 residues. Deletions cut 0 bases from V and 5 bases from J, with 9 bases between. Germline loops: CDR1 SGDLS, CDR2 YYNGEE. The CDR3 is CASSVDQGNNSPLHF. The CDR3 region has the DNA TGTGCCAGCAGCGTAGACCAGGGTAATAATTCACCCCTCCACTTT.

The sample holds a few counts of this clone. The V call is TRBV6-5, the J call TRBJ2-1, with TRBD1 matching over 8 bases. CDR3 length: 13 amino acids. Germline CDR1 and CDR2: MNHEY and SVGAGI. V dropped 5 bases and J dropped 8; count of bases not matched to a gene: 5. CDR3 DNA sequence: TGTGCCAGCAGTGCCGACAGGGGTCATGAGCAGTTCTTC. This sequence encodes CASSADRGHEQFF.

The CDR3 sequence is CASSLGTGLSYEQYF. In nucleotides, the CDR3 is TGTGCCAGCAGCTTAGGGACAGGCCTATCCTACGAGCAGTACTTC. The rearrangement uses TRBV11-2 and TRBJ2-7; 7 nucleotides align to TRBD1. Per germline, CDR1 SGHAT and CDR2 FQNNGV. The ends lost 1 base at V and 1 base at J; junction bases unmatched: 4. This CDR3 spans 15 amino acids.

The chain links TRBV5-1 to TRBJ2-3; 9 bases are a match to TRBD2. V lost 4 bases to trimming and J lost 6 bases; unmatched junction nucleotides: 12. The CDR3 runs to 16 residues. Germline CDR1 SGHRS, CDR2 YFSETQ. In DNA form, the CDR3 reads TGCGCCAGCAGCCCCTTAGCGGGAGCGGTTCCGGATACGCAGTATTTT. Translated, it gives CASSPLAGAVPDTQYF. The entire variable domain, with the rest obtained from reference TRBV5-1 and TRBJ2-3, is as follows: KAGVTQTPRYLIKTRGQQVTLSCSPISGHRSVSWYQQTPGQGLQFLFEYFSETQRNKGNFPGRFSGRQFSNSRSEMNVSTLELGDSALYLCASSPLAGAVPDTQYFGPGTRLTVL.

The chain employs TRBV7-9 and TRBJ2-1; 7 nucleotides line up with TRBD1. The V gene's germline CDR1 is SEHNR and CDR2 FQNEAQ (reference sequence). J was trimmed by 7 bases and V by 5 bases; bases with no gene match: 2. The CDR3 is 12 amino acids. CDR3 bases: TGTGCCAGCAGCCTGACAGGGAATGAGCAGTTCTTC. As protein: CASSLTGNEQFF.

Details on this clone: This sample includes further DNA sequences coding for the same CDR3. Here the CDR3 reads CASSLGQFNQPQHF. The CDR3 bases are TGTGCCAGCAGCTTAGGCCAGTTTAATCAGCCCCAGCATTTT. The chain has TRBV11-2 and TRBJ1-5; D unresolved. Germline CDR1 SGHAT, CDR2 FQNNGV. This CDR3 comprises 14 residues. Trimming stripped 1 base from V and 4 bases from J, with 8 bases between.

The chain carries TRBV28 and TRBJ2-7; 8 bases fit TRBD2. CDR1 and CDR2 from the germline V gene are MDHEN and SYDVKM. The V segment lost 4 bases and the J segment 3 bases; nucleotides outside the gene matches: 5. This CDR3 is 14 amino acids long. The CDR3 DNA is TGTGCCAGCAGTTCTCCGGGAGGGAGCTACGAGCAGTACTTC. Its translation: CASSSPGGSYEQYF.

This sequence joins TRBV21-1 and TRBJ2-1; TRBD2, the table's D call, lacks a check against the DNA. TRBV21-1 is a recognized pseudogene. The CDR3 sequence is 14 residues long. The CDR3 is CASSKASGRNEQFF. CDR3 nucleotides: TGTGCCAGCAGCAAAGCTAGCGGGAGGAATGAGCAGTTCTTC.

J is TRBJ2-5 and V is TRBV6-5, with D unresolved. Trimming stripped 2 bases from V and 4 bases from J, with 5 bases between. Germline CDR1 and CDR2: MNHEY and SVGAGI. The CDR3 has 12 residues. CDR3 coding DNA: TGTGCCAGCAGTTACGCCGGAGAGACCCAGTACTTC. Its protein product is CASSYAGETQYF.

The V and J genes are TRBV20-1 and TRBJ2-7; no reliable D call. CDR1 and CDR2 from the germline V gene are DFQATT and SNEGSKA (reference sequence). Trimming left V 6 bases short and J 3 bases short, with 9 bases between. This CDR3 contains 11 residues. The DNA of the CDR3 is TGCAGTGCGAGCGAGGACTACGAGCAGTACTTC. It specifies CSASEDYEQYF.

The chain recombines TRBV18 with TRBJ1-3; D call uncertain. Germline V gene lookup returns CDR1 KGHSH and CDR2 LQKENI. The CDR3 consists of 17 residues. Trimming removed 3 bases from V and 0 bases from J, with 15 bases in between. The CDR3 spells CASSPSNEKVSGNTIYF. DNA for the CDR3: TGTGCCAGCTCACCTTCTAACGAAAAAGTCTCTGGAAACACCATATATTTT.

This chain uses TRBV11-2 with TRBJ2-7; D possibly corresponds to TRBD1 (6 bases). This CDR3 spans 15 amino acids. The V end was cut by 6 bases, the J end by 0 bases, with 15 bases between. The germline V gene has CDR1 SGHAT and CDR2 FQNNGV. For the CDR3, the DNA is TGTGCCAGCAGACACCCGGGACAAAACTCCTACGAGCAGTACTTC. This codes for CASRHPGQNSYEQYF. The variable domain in full, completed from reference TRBV11-2 and TRBJ2-7, reads EAGVAQSPRYKIIEKRQSVAFWCNPISGHATLYWYQQILGQGPKLLIQFQNNGVVDDSQLPKDRFSAERLKGVDSTLKIQPAKLEDSAVYLCASRHPGQNSYEQYFGPGTRLTVT.